Below are 4 T cell receptor beta chains sequenced from a single sample in a study of identical twins. TCRdb re-derived calls from the 5' RACE reads in MiXCR, one entry per CDR3 protein. The data contain fewer than 650,000 distinct CDR3 sequences, approximately 10% of them singletons. These data were also filed under a second study, of yellow fever vaccine responses in identical twins.

Sequenced input: PBMCs. Receptors originate from a woman aged 18 to 35 in good health.

This clonotype was observed a handful of times. The chain is built from TRBV7-2 and TRBJ2-1; TRBD2 matches 9 bases. CDR1 and CDR2 (germline): SGHTA, FQGNSA. The CDR3 runs 15 residues. With V trimmed by 0 bases and J by 8 bases, 5 bases remained unmatched. CDR3 protein: CASSLAAGGPHEQFF. In nucleotides, the CDR3 is TGTGCCAGCAGCTTAGCGGCGGGAGGGCCCCATGAGCAGTTCTTC.

This clonotype has just a few counts. This chain uses TRBV12-3 or TRBV12-4 with TRBJ2-1; 9 nucleotides align to TRBD2. This CDR3 contains 18 residues. The trim removed 3 bases at V and 2 bases at J, leaving 11 bases unmatched. The CDR3 spells CASSLTSGIITPYNEQFF. The CDR3 DNA is TGTGCCAGCAGTTTGACTAGCGGAATCATAACGCCCTACAATGAGCAGTTCTTC.

This clonotype has ten or more counts. J is TRBJ2-7 and V is TRBV20-1; D not certain. In germline, CDR1 is DFQATT, CDR2 SNEGSKA (reference sequence). Trimming took off 0 bases at V and 6 bases at J, with 3 bases between the two ends. This CDR3 region has 10 residues. This chain's CDR3 is CSARETEQYF. In DNA, the CDR3 is TGCAGTGCTAGAGAGACCGAGCAGTACTTC.

This clonotype was counted many times. V is TRBV20-1 and J is TRBJ1-5; TRBD1 agrees at 7 bases. After removal of 3 bases from V and 1 base from J, the junction contained 0 bases not matched to a gene. Germline-derived CDR1 and CDR2 are DFQATT and SNEGSKA (reference sequence). The CDR3 sequence is 13 residues long. In nucleotides, the CDR3 is TGCAGTGCTAGCAGGGGGAGCAATCAGCCCCAGCATTTT. As protein: CSASRGSNQPQHF.